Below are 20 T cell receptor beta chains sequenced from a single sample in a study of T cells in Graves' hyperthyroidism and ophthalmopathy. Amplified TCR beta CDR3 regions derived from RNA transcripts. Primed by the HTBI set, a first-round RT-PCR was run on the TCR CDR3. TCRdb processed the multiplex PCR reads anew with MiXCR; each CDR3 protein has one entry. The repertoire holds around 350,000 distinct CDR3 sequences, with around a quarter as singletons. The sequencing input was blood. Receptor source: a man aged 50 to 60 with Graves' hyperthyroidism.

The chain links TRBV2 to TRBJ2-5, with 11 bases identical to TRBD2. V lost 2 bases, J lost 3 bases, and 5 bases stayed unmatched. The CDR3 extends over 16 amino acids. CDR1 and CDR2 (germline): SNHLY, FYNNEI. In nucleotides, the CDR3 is TGTGCCAGCAGTGAAATCGGTAGCGGGGGGGAAGAGACCCAGTACTTC. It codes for CASSEIGSGGEETQYF.

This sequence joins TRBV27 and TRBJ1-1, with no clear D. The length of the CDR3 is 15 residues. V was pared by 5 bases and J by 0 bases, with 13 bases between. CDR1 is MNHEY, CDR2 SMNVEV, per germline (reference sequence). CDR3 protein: CASSRLSSMNTEAFF. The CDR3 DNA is TGTGCCAGCAGTCGTCTCTCAAGCATGAACACTGAAGCTTTCTTT.

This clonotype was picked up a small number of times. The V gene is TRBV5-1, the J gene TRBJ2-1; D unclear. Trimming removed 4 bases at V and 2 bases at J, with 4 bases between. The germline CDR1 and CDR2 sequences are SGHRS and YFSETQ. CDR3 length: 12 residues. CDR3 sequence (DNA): TGCGCCAGCAGCACCACCTACAATGAGCAGTTCTTC. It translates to CASSTTYNEQFF.

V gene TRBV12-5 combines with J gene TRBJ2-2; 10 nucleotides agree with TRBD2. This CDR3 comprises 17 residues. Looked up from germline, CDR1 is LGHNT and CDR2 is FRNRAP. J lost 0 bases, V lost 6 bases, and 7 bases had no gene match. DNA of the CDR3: TGTGCTAGTGGAGCAAGCGGGAGGGCCCCGAACACCGGGGAGCTGTTTTTT. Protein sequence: CASGASGRAPNTGELFF.

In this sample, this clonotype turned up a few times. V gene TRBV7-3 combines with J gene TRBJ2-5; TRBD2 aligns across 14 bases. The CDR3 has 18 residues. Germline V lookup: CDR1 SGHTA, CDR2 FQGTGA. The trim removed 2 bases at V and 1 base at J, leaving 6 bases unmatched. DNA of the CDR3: TGTGCCAGCAGCTTAGGGACTAGCGGGAGTAGAATCCAAGAGACCCAGTACTTC. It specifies CASSLGTSGSRIQETQYF.

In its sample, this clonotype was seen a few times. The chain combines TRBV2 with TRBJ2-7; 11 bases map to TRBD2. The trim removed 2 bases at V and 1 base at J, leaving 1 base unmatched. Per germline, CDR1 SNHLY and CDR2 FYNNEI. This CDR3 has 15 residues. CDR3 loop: CASSESSGRSYEQYF. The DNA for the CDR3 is TGTGCCAGCAGTGAATCTAGCGGGAGGTCCTACGAGCAGTACTTC.

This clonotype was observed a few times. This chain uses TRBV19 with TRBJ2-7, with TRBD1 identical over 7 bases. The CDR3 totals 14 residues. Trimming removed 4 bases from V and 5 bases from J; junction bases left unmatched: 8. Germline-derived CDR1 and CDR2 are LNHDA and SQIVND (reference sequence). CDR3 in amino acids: CASSTSAGGDEQYF. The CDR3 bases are TGTGCCAGTAGTACCTCGGCAGGGGGAGACGAGCAGTACTTC.

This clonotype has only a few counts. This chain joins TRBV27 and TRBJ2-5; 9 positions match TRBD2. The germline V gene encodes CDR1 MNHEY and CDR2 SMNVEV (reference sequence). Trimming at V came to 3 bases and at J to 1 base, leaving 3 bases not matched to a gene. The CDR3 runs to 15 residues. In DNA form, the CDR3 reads TGTGCCAGCAGTTTGCGACTAGCGGCCCAAGAGACCCAGTACTTC. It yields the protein CASSLRLAAQETQYF.

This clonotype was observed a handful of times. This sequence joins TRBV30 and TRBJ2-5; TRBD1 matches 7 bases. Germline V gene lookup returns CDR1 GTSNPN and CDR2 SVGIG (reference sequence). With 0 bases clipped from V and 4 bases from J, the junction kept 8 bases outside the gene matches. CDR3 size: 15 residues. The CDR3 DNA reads TGTGCCTGGAGTGTACTTGACAGGGTGGGAGAGACCCAGTACTTC. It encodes CAWSVLDRVGETQYF. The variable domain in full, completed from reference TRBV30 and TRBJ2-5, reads SQTIHQWPATLVQPVGSPLSLECTVEGTSNPNLYWYRQAAGRGLQLLFYSVGIGQISSEVPQNLSASRPQDRQFILSSKKLLLSDSGFYLCAWSVLDRVGETQYFGPGTRLLVL.

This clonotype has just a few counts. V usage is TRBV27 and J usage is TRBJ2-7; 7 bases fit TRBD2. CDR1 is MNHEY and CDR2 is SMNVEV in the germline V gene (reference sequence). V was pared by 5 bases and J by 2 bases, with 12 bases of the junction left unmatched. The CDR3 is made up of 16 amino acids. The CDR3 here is CASSHTIAGATYEQYF. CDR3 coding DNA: TGTGCCAGCAGTCATACGATAGCGGGTGCAACCTACGAGCAGTACTTC.

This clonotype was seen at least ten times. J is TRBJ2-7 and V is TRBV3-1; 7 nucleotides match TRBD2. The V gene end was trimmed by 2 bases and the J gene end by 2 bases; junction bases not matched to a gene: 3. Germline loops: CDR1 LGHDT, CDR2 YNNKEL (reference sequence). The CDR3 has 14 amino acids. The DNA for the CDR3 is TGTGCCAGCAGCCAATCCGGGAGGACCTACGAGCAGTACTTC. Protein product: CASSQSGRTYEQYF.

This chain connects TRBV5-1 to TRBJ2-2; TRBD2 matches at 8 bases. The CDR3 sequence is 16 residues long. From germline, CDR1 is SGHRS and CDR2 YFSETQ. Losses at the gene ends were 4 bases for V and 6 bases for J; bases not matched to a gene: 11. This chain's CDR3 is CASSPGTSLRSGELFF. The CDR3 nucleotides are TGCGCCAGCAGCCCGGGGACTAGTCTGCGTTCCGGGGAGCTGTTTTTT.

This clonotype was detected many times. DNA for the CDR3: TGTGCCAGCAGCCAAGTTCGGAATAGCGGGAGTTACGAGCAGTACTTC. Protein: CASSQVRNSGSYEQYF. V and J are TRBV3-1 and TRBJ2-7, with 9 nucleotides matching TRBD2. The J segment lost 4 bases and the V segment lost 1 base, leaving 8 bases of the junction unmatched. CDR1 is LGHDT, CDR2 YNNKEL, per germline (reference sequence). The CDR3 totals 16 residues.

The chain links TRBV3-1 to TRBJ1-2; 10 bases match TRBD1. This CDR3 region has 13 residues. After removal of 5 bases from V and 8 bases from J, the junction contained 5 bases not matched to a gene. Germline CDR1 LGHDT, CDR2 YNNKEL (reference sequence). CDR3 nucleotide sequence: TGTGCCAGCAGCTGGGACAGGGGAAGCGGCTACACCTTC. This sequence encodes CASSWDRGSGYTF. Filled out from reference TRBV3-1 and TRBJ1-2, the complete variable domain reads DTAVSQTPKYLVTQMGNDKSIKCEQNLGHDTMYWYKQDSKKFLKIMFSYNNKELIINETVPNRFSPKSPDKAHLNLHINSLELGDSAVYFCASSWDRGSGYTFGSGTRLTVV.

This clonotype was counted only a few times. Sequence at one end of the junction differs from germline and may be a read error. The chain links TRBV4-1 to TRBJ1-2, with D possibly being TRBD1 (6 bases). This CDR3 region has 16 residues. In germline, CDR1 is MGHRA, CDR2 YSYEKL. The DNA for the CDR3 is TGTGCCAGCAGCCAAGAAGGACAGCGCCCTTTCGGGGGCTACACCTTC. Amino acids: CASSQEGQRPFGGYTF.

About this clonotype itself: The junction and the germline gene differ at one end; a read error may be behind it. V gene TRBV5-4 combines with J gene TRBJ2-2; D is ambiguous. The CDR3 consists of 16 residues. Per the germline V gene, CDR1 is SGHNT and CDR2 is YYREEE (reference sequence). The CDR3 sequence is CASSLGGMGNAGELFF. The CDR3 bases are TGTGCCAGCAGCTTGGGTGGAATGGGGAACGCCGGGGAGCTGTTTTTT.

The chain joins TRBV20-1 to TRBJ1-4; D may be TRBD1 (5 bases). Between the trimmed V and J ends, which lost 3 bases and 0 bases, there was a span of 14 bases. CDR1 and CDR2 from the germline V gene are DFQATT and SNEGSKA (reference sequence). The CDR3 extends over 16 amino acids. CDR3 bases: TGCAGTGCTAGGCCGGGGGGAATCGCAACTAATGAAAAACTGTTTTTT. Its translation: CSARPGGIATNEKLFF.

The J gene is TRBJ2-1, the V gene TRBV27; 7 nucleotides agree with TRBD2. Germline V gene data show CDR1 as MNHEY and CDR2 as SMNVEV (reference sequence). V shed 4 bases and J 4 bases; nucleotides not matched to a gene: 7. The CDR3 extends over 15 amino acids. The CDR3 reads CASSSLAVLYNEQFF. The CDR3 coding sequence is TGTGCCAGCAGTTCCCTAGCGGTATTATACAATGAGCAGTTCTTC.

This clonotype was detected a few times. The CDR3 DNA reads TGTGCCAGCAGCTTGGGGACAGTAGAAGAGACCCAGTACTTC. Its translation: CASSLGTVEETQYF. V and J are TRBV5-5 and TRBJ2-5, with TRBD1 as a possible D gene (6 bases). There are 14 residues in the CDR3. Germline V gene sequence: CDR1 SGHKS, CDR2 YYEKEE (reference sequence). V gave up 0 bases and J gave up 3 bases, with 9 bases separating them.

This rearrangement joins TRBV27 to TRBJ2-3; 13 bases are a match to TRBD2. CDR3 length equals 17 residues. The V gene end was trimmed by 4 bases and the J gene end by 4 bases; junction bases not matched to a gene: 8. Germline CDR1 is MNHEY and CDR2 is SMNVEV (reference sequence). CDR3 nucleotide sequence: TGTGCCAGCAGTTCCAGACTAGCGGGAGGTAATGCAGATACGCAGTATTTT. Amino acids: CASSSRLAGGNADTQYF.